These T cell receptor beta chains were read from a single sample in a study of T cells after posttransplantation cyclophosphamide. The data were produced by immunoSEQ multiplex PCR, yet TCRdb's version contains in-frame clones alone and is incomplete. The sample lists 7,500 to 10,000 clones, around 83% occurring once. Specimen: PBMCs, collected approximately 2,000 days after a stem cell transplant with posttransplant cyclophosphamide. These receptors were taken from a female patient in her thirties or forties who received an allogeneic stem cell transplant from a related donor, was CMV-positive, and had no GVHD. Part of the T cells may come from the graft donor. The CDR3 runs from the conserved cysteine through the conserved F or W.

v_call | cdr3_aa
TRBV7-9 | CASSPRGGPQHF
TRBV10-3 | CAISESASNGEQYF
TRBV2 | CASSEALLAGGNTDTQYF
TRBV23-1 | CASSQSRGLLSKNIQYF
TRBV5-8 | CASSLGSSGNPYEQYF
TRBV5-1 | CASSLERGGNYGYTF
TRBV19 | CASITTGYPSSNQPQHF
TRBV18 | CASSPPLAARGSEQFF
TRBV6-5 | CASSYSRENTEAFF
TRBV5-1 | CASSFQGGANTEAFF
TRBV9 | CASSIPGTDTQYF
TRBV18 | CASSPTTGLETQYF
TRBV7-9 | CASSSTAGRRANYGYTF
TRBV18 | CASSPPGAGGRPGLREQYF
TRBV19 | CASRPEGAEAFF
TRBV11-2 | CASSLDQGGQQYF
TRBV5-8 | CASSLRGYNSPLHF
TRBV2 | CASRIRGNQPQHF
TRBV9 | CASSVGGDNEQFF
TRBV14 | CASSQMPGQNIQYF
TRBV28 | CASSRTGGKSYEQYF
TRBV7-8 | CASSWTSGDLSYEQYF
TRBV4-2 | CASSQAGAGNTDTQYF
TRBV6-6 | CASSLAGGSTDTQYF
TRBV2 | CASSKGQGWYEQYF
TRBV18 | CASSPRTGENQPQHF
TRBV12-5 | CASGFPSRGASGYTF
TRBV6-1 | CASSEGQGLFF
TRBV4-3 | CASVSKDRMITSGAGCGEQFF
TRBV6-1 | CASSDRDRGKLFF
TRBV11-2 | CASSLVGGQETQYF
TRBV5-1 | CASSGALAEEFF
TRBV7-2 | CASSSRRTSTDTQYF
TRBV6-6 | CASSRRTGRGTDTQYF
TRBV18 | CASSPPGQSSGNTIYF
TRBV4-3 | CASSQDFQGSAEAFF
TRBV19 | CASSEGQGNQPQHF
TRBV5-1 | CASSGVDYGYTF
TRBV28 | CASSPLKGGYGYTF
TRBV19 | CASSIKGTGRKAYGYTF